This T cell receptor beta chain was identified in a study of blood T cells in healthy people across ages. Study-wide results and limits: Changes seen in expanded clonotypes were possibly confounded by donor CMV status left unknown.

The V gene lost 3 bases and the J gene lost 3 bases, with 13 bases spanning the gap. The CDR3 consists of 15 residues. A J-beta primer mix and a sample-barcoded 5' primer were used in a second PCR of roughly 6 to 12 cycles. From the 5' RACE reads, TCRdb called clonotypes with MiXCR, one entry per CDR3 protein. The sample includes around 1,100,000 distinct CDR3 sequences, 35% to 40% of them seen just once. There are a few counts of this clonotype. What it recognizes is unknown. This chain connects TRBV12-3 or TRBV12-4 to TRBJ2-3; possibly TRBD1 for D (6 bases). This receptor was identified in a young man in good health. Sequencing was performed on blood. CDR3 sequence: CASSFPGVGTDTQYF. The CDR3 DNA reads as TGTGCCAGCAGTTTCCCAGGGGTTGGGACAGATACGCAGTATTTT.